One sample yielded the 7 T cell receptor beta chains listed below, sequenced in a study of stem cell transplantation in POMP-related autoinflammatory disease. Assay: immunoSEQ multiplex PCR; the TCRdb copy retains only in-frame clones and omits some. Of roughly 9,700 clones in the sample, 75% to 85% were seen once. The sample consisted of CD4+ T cells from PBMCs, taken after stem cell transplantation. The receptor set was obtained from a human patient with POMP-related autoinflammation and immune dysregulation (PRAID). Some T cells here may be from the graft donor.

V usage is TRBV6-1 and J usage is TRBJ2-2; 8 bases align to TRBD2. Germline loops: CDR1 MNHNS, CDR2 SASEGT. V lost 4 bases and J lost 0; bases outside the gene matches: 1. CDR3 size: 15 residues. CDR3: CASSAAGANTGELFF. Written as DNA, the CDR3 is TGTGCCAGCAGTGCAGCGGGGGCGAACACCGGGGAGCTGTTTTTT.

The chain combines TRBV9 with TRBJ1-1; D is ambiguous. CDR3 size: 13 residues. V was trimmed by 0 bases and J by 11 bases, leaving 14 bases between them. Per germline, CDR1 SGDLS and CDR2 YYNGEE. The CDR3 nucleotides read TGTGCCAGCAGCGTAGAGGGCCGGGGAGAGGCTTTCTTT. As protein: CASSVEGRGEAFF.

CDR3 bases: TGTGCCAGCAGTGACGGGTATAGCAATCAGCCCCAGCATTTT. Translation gives CASSDGYSNQPQHF. The genes are TRBV2 and TRBJ1-5; D unclear. V lost 3 bases to trimming and J lost 0 bases, with 6 bases between them. Germline assignment: CDR1 SNHLY and CDR2 FYNNEI. This CDR3 is built from 14 residues.

The rearrangement joins TRBV19 to TRBJ1-6; D not certain. Germline V lookup: CDR1 LNHDA, CDR2 SQIVND (reference sequence). The V and J ends lost 2 bases and 4 bases respectively, with 12 bases between them. The CDR3 spans 16 residues. The DNA for the CDR3 is TGTGCCAGTAGTATACGAGGCAGCAGATATAATTCACCCCTCCACTTT. Encoded protein: CASSIRGSRYNSPLHF. Together with reference TRBV19 and TRBJ1-6, the CDR3 gives the full variable domain: DGGITQSPKYLFRKEGQNVTLSCEQNLNHDAMYWYRQDPGQGLRLIYYSQIVNDFQKGDIAEGYSVSREKKESFPLTVTSAQKNPTAFYLCASSIRGSRYNSPLHFGNGTRLTVT.

This clone was counted a few times. This chain uses TRBV12-3 or TRBV12-4 with TRBJ2-3; D uncertain. Trimming took off 2 bases at V and 3 bases at J, with 0 bases between the two ends. CDR3 length equals 11 residues. CDR3 bases: TGTGCCAGCAGTTTAACAGATACGCAGTATTTT. Protein: CASSLTDTQYF.

The chain employs TRBV7-2 and TRBJ2-7, with TRBD2 matching over 9 bases. The V gene's germline CDR1 is SGHTA and CDR2 FQGNSA. The trim removed 6 bases at V and 5 bases at J, leaving 5 bases unmatched. CDR3 length: 13 residues. Here the CDR3 reads CASRTGLADEQYF. CDR3 nucleotide sequence: TGTGCCAGCAGAACGGGACTAGCCGACGAGCAGTACTTC.

The chain couples TRBV7-2 to TRBJ2-7; maybe TRBD1 (6 bases). This CDR3 has 14 residues. Germline CDR1 reads SGHTA; CDR2 reads FQGNSA. V was trimmed by 1 base and J by 4 bases, leaving 11 bases between them. The CDR3 is CASSLVQGKYEQYF. In nucleotides, the CDR3 is TGTGCCAGCAGCTTAGTCCAGGGGAAGTACGAGCAGTACTTC.